One and the same sample provided the 23 T cell receptor beta chains below, sequenced in a study of CD8 T cells in Susac syndrome. An input of roughly 0.5 to 1 ug of RNA was subjected to reverse transcription using random hexamers. Via MiXCR, TCRdb re-called the immunoSEQ multiplex PCR reads, giving one row per CDR3 protein. There are about 100,000 distinct CDR3 sequences in the sample; 95% occur only once, and approximately 0.3% lies in the top ten. Sequencing was done on a sample of CD8+ T cells from PBMCs. The receptors come from a human donor with Susac syndrome.

The chain recombines TRBV28 with TRBJ1-5; D call uncertain. CDR1 is MDHEN and CDR2 is SYDVKM in the germline V gene. The V and J ends lost 8 bases and 2 bases respectively, with 10 bases between them. The CDR3 is 13 residues long. In DNA, the CDR3 is TGTGCCAGCCAGTGGAGGGGCAATCAGCCCCAGCATTTT. Its translation: CASQWRGNQPQHF. The whole variable domain, remainder taken from reference TRBV28 and TRBJ1-5, is DVKVTQSSRYLVKRTGEKVFLECVQDMDHENMFWYRQDPGLGLRLIYFSYDVKMKEKGDIPEGYSVSREKKERFSLILESASTNQTSMYLCASQWRGNQPQHFGDGTRLSIL.

CDR3 DNA: TGTGCCAGCAGCCCGGAGGGAGGATGGTACGAGCAGTACTTC. Protein product: CASSPEGGWYEQYF. The chain joins TRBV14 to TRBJ2-7; a weak D match, TRBD2 (6 bases). The V and J ends lost 4 bases and 4 bases respectively, with 14 bases between them. The CDR3 sequence is 14 residues long. Germline V gene data show CDR1 as SGHDN and CDR2 as FVKESK.

The rearrangement uses TRBV27 and TRBJ1-1, with 9 bases identical to TRBD1. V dropped 6 bases and J dropped 4; count of bases not matched to a gene: 12. Germline V gene data show CDR1 as MNHEY and CDR2 as SMNVEV (reference sequence). The length of the CDR3 is 16 residues. In nucleotides, the CDR3 is TGTGCCAGCAGCCCCACCGGGACAGGGAAGAGCACTGAAGCTTTCTTT. Translating gives CASSPTGTGKSTEAFF.

The genes are TRBV19 and TRBJ1-2; no clear D. Per germline, CDR1 LNHDA and CDR2 SQIVND (reference sequence). The CDR3 is 13 residues long. Trimming took 10 bases from V and 4 from J, leaving 16 bases between them. In nucleotides, the CDR3 is TGTGCCACCACGGTGGGGTCAGGCTATGGCTACACCTTC. Translation gives CATTVGSGYGYTF.

V gene TRBV5-4 combines with J gene TRBJ1-6, with no clear D. This CDR3 is built from 14 residues. CDR1 and CDR2 (germline): SGHNT, YYREEE (reference sequence). V was trimmed by 3 bases and J by 4 bases, leaving 8 bases between them. CDR3 nucleotide sequence: TGTGCCAGCAGCTCCGTGGGTTATAATTCACCCCTCCACTTT. This gives the protein CASSSVGYNSPLHF.

The J gene is TRBJ2-7, the V gene TRBV2; D remains unclear. Germline CDR1 SNHLY, CDR2 FYNNEI. The CDR3 length is 10 residues. With 4 bases removed from V and 6 bases from J, the gap between germline ends came to 4 bases. The CDR3 region has the DNA TGTGCCAGCAGTGGCCCCGAGCAGTACTTC. Translated, it gives CASSGPEQYF.

This clonotype was seen only once. Sequence at one end of the junction differs from germline and may be a read error. V is TRBV7-9 and J is TRBJ2-4, with TRBD1 matching 8 bases. The CDR3 sequence is 14 residues long. Germline loops: CDR1 SEHNR, CDR2 FQNEAQ (reference sequence). Written as DNA, the CDR3 is TGTGCCAGCAGCTTACAGGGGGCCAAGAACATTCAGTACTTC. This gives the protein CASSLQGAKNIQYF.

The V and J genes are TRBV7-9 and TRBJ2-4, with TRBD2 as a possible D gene (6 bases). This CDR3 is built from 14 residues. The germline gives CDR1 SEHNR, CDR2 FQNEAQ (reference sequence). Trimming removed 7 bases from V and 10 bases from J, with 20 bases in between. CDR3 loop: CASIQEGGEGIQYF. In DNA form, the CDR3 reads TGTGCCAGCATCCAGGAGGGCGGCGAAGGGATTCAGTACTTC.

As to this clonotype: The junction departs from germline at one end; a sequencing error may be responsible. The chain links TRBV5-6 to TRBJ2-3, with D possibly being TRBD2 (5 bases). Per the germline V gene, CDR1 is SGHDT and CDR2 is YYEEEE. The CDR3 has 15 amino acids. This chain's CDR3 is CASTLVGISTDTQYF. DNA for the CDR3: TGTGCCAGCACCTTGGTCGGGATCAGCACAGATACGCAGTATTTT.

The CDR3: CSAREGKNYEQYF. CDR3 in DNA: TGCAGTGCTAGAGAGGGCAAAAATTACGAGCAGTACTTC. This chain connects TRBV20-1 to TRBJ2-7; D unresolved. V was pared by 0 bases and J by 4 bases, with 10 bases between. Germline V lookup: CDR1 DFQATT, CDR2 SNEGSKA (reference sequence). CDR3 length equals 13 residues.

This CDR3 reads CAISETSSGVSYEQYF. CDR3 nucleotides: TGTGCCATCAGTGAGACAAGTTCAGGGGTTTCCTACGAGCAGTACTTC. This chain uses TRBV10-3 with TRBJ2-7; tentative D call: TRBD1 (6 bases). Germline V gene lookup returns CDR1 ENHRY and CDR2 SYGVKD. There are 16 residues in the CDR3. Trimming left V 2 bases short and J 1 base short, with 15 bases between.

The chain joins TRBV20-1 to TRBJ1-3, with 9 bases that match TRBD1. CDR3 length: 14 residues. Germline V CDR1 and CDR2: DFQATT, SNEGSKA (reference sequence). The V and J ends lost 3 bases and 4 bases, in that order; junction bases with no gene match: 4. The CDR3 loop reads CSASAGTGGNTIYF. The DNA of the CDR3 is TGCAGTGCTAGTGCCGGGACAGGGGGAAACACCATATATTTT.

The gene calls are TRBV19 and TRBJ2-7, with 10 bases identical to TRBD1. Germline loops: CDR1 LNHDA, CDR2 SQIVND (reference sequence). This CDR3 is 14 amino acids long. The ends lost 5 bases at V and 2 bases at J; junction bases unmatched: 3. Here the CDR3 reads CASSSGTGAYEQYF. The CDR3, as DNA: TGTGCCAGTAGTTCCGGGACAGGGGCCTACGAGCAGTACTTC.

DNA of the CDR3: TGTGCCAGCAGCTCACAGGTGAATCAGCCCCAGCATTTT. It translates to CASSSQVNQPQHF. This rearrangement joins TRBV11-2 to TRBJ1-5, with TRBD1 as a possible D gene (5 bases). V lost 4 bases, J lost 4 bases, and 8 bases lay in between. Germline lookup yields CDR1 SGHAT and CDR2 FQNNGV. This CDR3 comprises 13 residues.

The rearrangement links TRBV14 to TRBJ2-1, with D uncertain. Germline lookup yields CDR1 SGHDN and CDR2 FVKESK. V was cut by 2 bases and J by 5 bases, with 16 bases left in between. The length of the CDR3 is 16 residues. Here the CDR3 DNA reads TGTGCCAGCAGCCAACACCTCGAAGGACCTCACAATGAGCAGTTCTTC. Translated: CASSQHLEGPHNEQFF.

The gene calls are TRBV29-1 and TRBJ2-5, with D possibly TRBD1 on 6 matching bases. Trimming pared 6 bases from V and 5 bases from J, leaving 22 bases between. CDR3 length equals 15 residues. Germline CDR1 and CDR2: SQVTM and ANQGSEA. This CDR3 reads CSVGVDRTPGETQYF. The DNA for the CDR3 is TGCAGCGTGGGGGTTGACAGGACCCCCGGGGAGACCCAGTACTTC. The full variable domain, with the rest looked up from reference TRBV29-1 and TRBJ2-5, is SAVISQKPSRDICQRGTSLTIQCQVDSQVTMMFWYRQQPGQSLTLIATANQGSEATYESGFVIDKFPISRPNLTFSTLTVSNMSPEDSSIYLCSVGVDRTPGETQYFGPGTRLLVL.

V gene TRBV7-9 combines with J gene TRBJ2-7; D is unclear. Per the germline V gene, CDR1 is SEHNR and CDR2 is FQNEAQ (reference sequence). The CDR3 contains 12 residues. Trimming stripped 4 bases from V and 2 bases from J, with 6 bases between. The CDR3 DNA reads as TGTGCCAGCAGCTCCGAAACCTACGAGCAGTACTTC. It codes for CASSSETYEQYF.

This chain connects TRBV7-3 to TRBJ2-3; 9 bases are a match to TRBD2. This CDR3 comprises 15 residues. Germline V gives CDR1 SGHTA, CDR2 FQGTGA. V gave up 3 bases and J gave up 1 base; unmatched junction bases: 2. CDR3 residues: CASSFRTSGTDTQYF. The CDR3, as DNA: TGTGCCAGCAGCTTCCGGACTAGCGGCACAGATACGCAGTATTTT.

V gene TRBV7-9 combines with J gene TRBJ1-1, with D unclear. CDR3 length: 13 amino acids. The V and J ends lost 1 base and 8 bases respectively, with 11 bases between them. Germline V gives CDR1 SEHNR, CDR2 FQNEAQ (reference sequence). The CDR3 DNA follows: TGTGCCAGCAGCTTAGTCCAGGTTGGGGAAGCTTTCTTT. Translated: CASSLVQVGEAFF.

This sequence joins TRBV2 and TRBJ2-1, with 15 nucleotides matching TRBD2. The germline V gene encodes CDR1 SNHLY and CDR2 FYNNEI. The CDR3 is 17 residues long. V was clipped by 2 bases and J by 7 bases; unmatched bases: 6. CDR3 sequence reads: CASSELRTSGGGNEQFF. The DNA for the CDR3 is TGTGCCAGCAGTGAACTCCGGACTAGCGGGGGGGGGAATGAGCAGTTCTTC.

V usage is TRBV29-1 and J usage is TRBJ1-1; no firm D call. From germline, CDR1 is SQVTM and CDR2 ANQGSEA. CDR3 length equals 13 residues. V was cut by 4 bases and J by 11 bases, with 20 bases left in between. CDR3: CSVAGRSITGAFF. DNA for the CDR3: TGCAGCGTTGCCGGCCGGAGCATCACTGGCGCTTTCTTT.

V gene TRBV7-9 combines with J gene TRBJ2-1, with 7 bases identical to TRBD2. The CDR3 is 15 amino acids. The V and J ends lost 6 bases and 1 base, in that order; junction bases with no gene match: 6. The V gene's germline CDR1 is SEHNR and CDR2 FQNEAQ (reference sequence). This chain's CDR3 is CASRALAVSYNEQFF. The CDR3 DNA sequence: TGTGCCAGCAGAGCGCTAGCGGTGTCCTACAATGAGCAGTTCTTC. Complete variable domain (other parts from reference TRBV7-9 and TRBJ2-1): DTGVSQNPRHKITKRGQNVTFRCDPISEHNRLYWYRQTLGQGPEFLTYFQNEAQLEKSRLLSDRFSAERPKGSFSTLEIQRTEQGDSAMYLCASRALAVSYNEQFFGPGTRLTVL.

The CDR3 sequence is CSAGTGAEAFF. CDR3 coding DNA: TGCAGTGCCGGGACAGGTGCTGAAGCTTTCTTT. V usage is TRBV20-1 and J usage is TRBJ1-1, with 8 bases aligning to TRBD1. Per germline, CDR1 DFQATT and CDR2 SNEGSKA (reference sequence). The CDR3 is 11 amino acids. V gave up 6 bases and J gave up 6 bases; unmatched junction bases: 3.